These T cell receptor beta chains were read from a single sample in a study of blood T cell repertoires in COVID-19. The protocol was immunoSEQ multiplex PCR, while the TCRdb copy is restricted to in-frame clones and leaves out a portion. The sample yields 100,000 to 150,000 clones, around 85% seen once. Sequenced sample: peripheral blood. Source of these receptors: a man younger than 45 with COVID-19, enrolled during active disease. Each CDR3 is given with its conserved first and last residue. The D gene is left open where the match is weak. Size is stated for part of the rows, as once, few or many counts, or as a class when the clone is expanded.

V gene	CDR3 length	D gene	clone size	J gene	CDR3 DNA	CDR3 protein
TRBV19	13	TRBD1	NA	TRBJ1-2	TGTGCCAGTAGTACGGACAGGTCTGATGGCTACACCTTC	CASSTDRSDGYTF
TRBV19	13	NA	few	TRBJ1-4	TGTGCCAGTATGGGGCCGGTGGGTGAAAAACTGTTTTTT	CASMGPVGEKLFF
TRBV5-4	14	NA	NA	TRBJ1-5	TGTGCCAGCAGCTTGGAGGGGCTGAATCAGCCCCAGCATTTT	CASSLEGLNQPQHF
TRBV7-3	13	NA	NA	TRBJ2-1	TGTGCCAGCAGCCTCACAGACTACAATGAGCAGTTCTTC	CASSLTDYNEQFF
TRBV10-3	15	NA	NA	TRBJ2-1	TGTGCCATCAAGACGGACCTGGGGGGATACAATGAGCAGTTCTTC	CAIKTDLGGYNEQFF
TRBV4-1	16	TRBD2	NA	TRBJ2-2	TGCGCCAGCAGCCAAGCACTAGCGGGATTCACCGGGGAGCTGTTTTTT	CASSQALAGFTGELFF
TRBV5-1	15	TRBD1	NA	TRBJ2-7	TGCGCCAGCAGCTTGGGGGGACAGGCTTACTACGAGCAGTACTTC	CASSLGGQAYYEQYF
TRBV6-5	12	NA	few	TRBJ2-7	TGTGCCAGCTGCCCGACAGTTTACGAGCAGTACTTC	CASCPTVYEQYF
TRBV7-9	18	NA	NA	TRBJ1-3	TGTGCCAGCAGCTTCCTCCGACATCCCCAGCCCTCTGGAAACACCATATATTTT	CASSFLRHPQPSGNTIYF
TRBV21-1	16	NA	NA	TRBJ2-5	TGTGCCAGCAGTCACCGGGACAGGGGACCGTGGGAGACCCAGTACTTC	CASSHRDRGPWETQYF
TRBV7-2	14	TRBD2	NA	TRBJ2-1	TGTGCCAGCAAAGAGACTAGCGGGAGCACTGAGCAGTTCTTC	CASKETSGSTEQFF
TRBV6-5	14	NA	NA	TRBJ1-5	TGTGCCAGTTCGCGGGATTATAGCAATCAGCCCCAGCATTTT	CASSRDYSNQPQHF
TRBV5-1	15	TRBD1	NA	TRBJ1-2	TGCGCCAGCAGCTTGGGGACAGGGGACAACTATGGCTACACCTTC	CASSLGTGDNYGYTF
TRBV11-3	16	TRBD1	NA	TRBJ2-3	TGTGCCAGCAGCTTAGCCGGGGACAGAAGCACAGATACGCAGTATTTT	CASSLAGDRSTDTQYF
TRBV9	14	NA	NA	TRBJ2-3	TGTGCCAGCAGCTCTCGTTTGAGGGCAGATACGCAGTATTTT	CASSSRLRADTQYF
TRBV30	12	NA	NA	TRBJ2-7	TGTGCCTGGAGTAGCGGCCCCTACGAGCAGTACTTC	CAWSSGPYEQYF
TRBV30	15	NA	NA	TRBJ2-7	TGTGCCTGGAGTGTACGGTCAGGGGGACTGAACGAGCAGTACTTC	CAWSVRSGGLNEQYF
TRBV5-5	13	NA	NA	TRBJ2-3	TGTGCCAGCAGCCCCTATATCACAGATACGCAGTATTTT	CASSPYITDTQYF
TRBV6-5	15	TRBD1	NA	TRBJ1-3	TGTGCCAGCAGCGGGACAGGGGGAACTGGAAACACCATATATTTT	CASSGTGGTGNTIYF
TRBV6-2/TRBV6-3	17	TRBD2	NA	TRBJ2-5	TGTGCCAGCAGCCCACCTGCCGGGACTAGCGGGCAAGAGACCCAGTACTTC	CASSPPAGTSGQETQYF
TRBV30	13	NA	NA	TRBJ1-3	TGTGCCTGCAATCAGGGAAGTGGAAACACCATATATTTT	CACNQGSGNTIYF
TRBV10-3	14	TRBD1	NA	TRBJ2-5	TGTGCCACCCTACCCGGGACAGGGAAAGAGACCCAGTACTTC	CATLPGTGKETQYF
TRBV11-2	16	TRBD2	NA	TRBJ2-5	TGTGCCAGCAGCTTATTGGTTCCTAGCGGGAGTGAGACCCAGTACTTC	CASSLLVPSGSETQYF
TRBV5-1	15	TRBD1	NA	TRBJ2-7	TGCGCCAGCTCCACAGGGGGGATCCATTTTGACGAGCAGTACTTC	CASSTGGIHFDEQYF
TRBV5-6	14	NA	NA	TRBJ1-5	TGTGCCAGCAGCTTGGGGGGGGGCAATCAGCCCCAGCATTTT	CASSLGGGNQPQHF
TRBV10-3	14	TRBD1	NA	TRBJ1-3	TGTGCCATCAGCGGAGACAGGGGCTTCAACACCATATATTTT	CAISGDRGFNTIYF
TRBV10-1	17	TRBD2	NA	TRBJ2-5	TGCGCCAGCAGCCCCGGGACTAGCGGGAGGTTGCAAGAGACCCAGTACTTC	CASSPGTSGRLQETQYF
TRBV20-1	13	NA	few	TRBJ2-5	TGCAGTGCTAGTGGGGGAGTAGAAGAGACCCAGTACTTC	CSASGGVEETQYF
TRBV11-3	16	TRBD1	NA	TRBJ2-2	TGTGCCAGCAGCTTAGAGGGGACAGAGAACACCGGGGAGCTGTTTTTT	CASSLEGTENTGELFF
TRBV27	15	TRBD1	NA	TRBJ1-2	TGTGCCAGCAGTCTATCAGACAGGGGAAACTATGGCTACACCTTC	CASSLSDRGNYGYTF
TRBV5-1	16	NA	NA	TRBJ1-6	TGCGCCAGCAGCATCCGGGAGACAGTTAATAATTCACCCCTCCACTTT	CASSIRETVNNSPLHF
TRBV28	15	TRBD2	NA	TRBJ2-7	TGTGCCAGCACCGACCCCGGACTAGCGGGCTACGAGCAGTACTTC	CASTDPGLAGYEQYF
TRBV9	15	NA	once	TRBJ1-2	TGTGCCAGCAACATAGACCCCAGGGGTGGCTATGGCTACACCTTC	CASNIDPRGGYGYTF
TRBV2	12	NA	NA	TRBJ1-5	TGTGCCAGCAGTAGCGGGTTCTTGCCCCAGCATTTT	CASSSGFLPQHF
TRBV3-1/TRBV3-2	14	NA	NA	TRBJ1-2	TGTGCCAGCAGCCCTCAATCCGGGAGCGGGGGCTACACCTTC	CASSPQSGSGGYTF
TRBV2	13	NA	NA	TRBJ1-4	TGTGCCAGCAGTCGACAGATTAATGAAAAACTGTTTTTT	CASSRQINEKLFF
TRBV9	12	NA	NA	TRBJ2-2	TGTGCCAGCAGCGTAGCTCCCGGGGAGCTGTTTTTT	CASSVAPGELFF
TRBV6-1	15	NA	once	TRBJ2-3	TGTGCCAGCAGTGAAGTCCGGGGGAGGACAGATACGCAGTATTTT	CASSEVRGRTDTQYF
TRBV11-2	15	NA	NA	TRBJ1-6	TGTGCCAGCAGCGCAGTGGGTGCGCGGGATTCACCCCTCCACTTT	CASSAVGARDSPLHF
TRBV14	16	NA	NA	TRBJ1-4	TGTGCCAGCAGCCAAGATTTCGGGGGATACGGTGAAAAACTGTTTTTT	CASSQDFGGYGEKLFF
TRBV11-2	15	TRBD1	NA	TRBJ2-7	TGTGCCAGCAGCCTCGGGACAGGGGAATACTACGAGCAGTACTTC	CASSLGTGEYYEQYF
TRBV28	14	TRBD2	NA	TRBJ2-3	TGTGCCAGCAGCGCTAGCGGCAGCACAGATACGCAGTATTTT	CASSASGSTDTQYF
TRBV24-1	17	TRBD1	NA	TRBJ2-1	TGTGCCACCAGTGACGAAACCGGGACAGGGGGCTACAATGAGCAGTTCTTC	CATSDETGTGGYNEQFF
TRBV7-9	15	NA	NA	TRBJ2-1	TGTGCCAGCAGCTCCACTAGCTCCCCGAACCGTGAGCAGTTCTTC	CASSSTSSPNREQFF
TRBV7-9	15	NA	NA	TRBJ1-1	TGTGCCAGCAGCTTAGGAGTCGCGGTTGCCACTGAAGCTTTCTTT	CASSLGVAVATEAFF
TRBV4-1	16	TRBD1	NA	TRBJ1-1	TGCGCCAGCAGCCAGTCTCCGGGACAGATGAACACTGAAGCTTTCTTT	CASSQSPGQMNTEAFF
TRBV24-1	14	NA	NA	TRBJ1-2	TGTGCCACCAGTGATCCTCCTGACAGTAATGGCTACACCTTC	CATSDPPDSNGYTF
TRBV4-2	21	TRBD2	NA	TRBJ2-3	TGTGCCAGCAGCCAAGATCCGGGACTAGCGGGGGGTCAATGGGGGACAGATACGCAGTATTTT	CASSQDPGLAGGQWGTDTQYF
TRBV27	14	TRBD2	NA	TRBJ2-7	TGTGCCAGCAGTTTGACTAGCGGGATTGGCGAGCAGTACTTC	CASSLTSGIGEQYF
TRBV4-3	19	TRBD1	NA	TRBJ2-1	TGCGCCAGCAGCCAGGCTAGGACAGGGTTCGGTAAGCGGGCAAATGAGCAGTTCTTC	CASSQARTGFGKRANEQFF
TRBV7-2	14	NA	NA	TRBJ2-5	TGTGCCAGCAGCCCCCAGGGGATTGCAGAGACCCAGTACTTC	CASSPQGIAETQYF
TRBV7-9	16	NA	NA	TRBJ2-1	TGTGCCAGCAGCTTAGGAGGAGCCAGATTCCCATTTGAGCAGTTCTTC	CASSLGGARFPFEQFF
TRBV5-4	14	TRBD1	NA	TRBJ1-2	TGTGCCAGCAGCTTGGGACAGGGAAACAGTGGCTACACCTTC	CASSLGQGNSGYTF
TRBV29-1	14	TRBD1	few	TRBJ2-7	TGCAGCGTTGACTACCGGGACAGGGGGTACGAGCAGTACTTC	CSVDYRDRGYEQYF
TRBV6-5	16	NA	NA	TRBJ1-2	TGTGCCAGCAGTTACTCGAGCGCGGGGATTAACTATGGCTACACCTTC	CASSYSSAGINYGYTF
TRBV29-1	13	NA	few	TRBJ1-1	TGCAGCGTTGCGAGGGACTCGAACACTGAAGCTTTCTTT	CSVARDSNTEAFF
TRBV20-1	10	NA	NA	TRBJ2-5	TGCAGTGCTACAGGAGAGACCCAGTACTTC	CSATGETQYF